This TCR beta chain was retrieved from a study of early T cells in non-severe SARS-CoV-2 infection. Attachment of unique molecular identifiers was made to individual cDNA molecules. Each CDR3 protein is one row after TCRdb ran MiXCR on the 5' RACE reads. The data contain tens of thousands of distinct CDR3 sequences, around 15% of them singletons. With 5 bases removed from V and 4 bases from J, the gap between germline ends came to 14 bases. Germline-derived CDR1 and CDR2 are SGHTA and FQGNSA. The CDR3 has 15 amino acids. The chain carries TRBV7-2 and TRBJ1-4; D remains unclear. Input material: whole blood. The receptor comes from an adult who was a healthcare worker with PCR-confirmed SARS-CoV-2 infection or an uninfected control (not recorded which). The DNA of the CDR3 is TGTGCCAGCAGCCCAGGCGGGGTGAATAATGAAAAACTGTTTTTT. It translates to CASSPGGVNNEKLFF.